The next 13 T cell receptor beta chains were all read from a single sample in a study of PD-1 blockade in mismatch repair-deficient tumors (dated by TCRdb to between 2016 and 2019). The method was the immunoSEQ multiplex PCR assay. TCRdb took over this immuneACCESS table, retaining in-frame rearrangements with V and J assigned. Such tables are incomplete; in checked studies, under half of the missing clones stem from an unresolved V gene, and the remainder is unexplained. The sample contains tens of thousands of clones, around 80% of them found a single time. Around 3.2% of the sample goes to the ten largest clones. The starting material was peripheral blood, obtained 4 weeks after starting pembrolizumab. The receptors were gathered from an adult with mismatch repair-deficient cancer.

The chain joins TRBV7-6 to TRBJ1-1, with D tentatively TRBD1 (6 bases). The V and J ends lost 5 bases and 4 bases respectively, with 11 bases between them. Looked up from germline, CDR1 is SGHVS and CDR2 is FNYEAQ. The CDR3 has 13 amino acids. DNA of the CDR3: TGTGCCAGCAGCCCTCAGGGGTTCACTGAAGCTTTCTTT. Residues: CASSPQGFTEAFF.

DNA for the CDR3: TGTGCCAGCAGCCCCCAGCGGGGAGCCCTAGGTGAGCAGTTCTTC. Protein product: CASSPQRGALGEQFF. J is TRBJ2-1 and V is TRBV7-2; 7 bases map to TRBD2. The CDR3 runs 15 residues. Germline V gene data show CDR1 as SGHTA and CDR2 as FQGNSA. V shed 5 bases, J shed 9 bases, and the junction held 13 bases outside the gene matches.

This clone has more than one count but fewer than ten. This chain connects TRBV6-1 to TRBJ2-7; no definite D call. Germline V gene sequence: CDR1 MNHNS, CDR2 SASEGT. The V and J ends lost 1 base and 3 bases respectively, with 10 bases between them. This CDR3 spans 14 amino acids. The CDR3 bases are TGTGCCAGCAGTGAAGGCTGGGCCTTCTACGAGCAGTACTTC. Its translation is CASSEGWAFYEQYF.

The chain employs TRBV16 and TRBJ2-7; 12 bases are a match to TRBD1. The CDR3 has 15 residues. After removal of 0 bases from V and 6 bases from J, the junction contained 3 bases not matched to a gene. Germline V lookup: CDR1 KGHSY, CDR2 FQNENV. In DNA, the CDR3 is TGTGCCAGCAGCCAATCCGGGACAGGGGGCAGCGAGCAGTACTTC. Protein: CASSQSGTGGSEQYF.

This clone was seen a handful of times. This chain connects TRBV28 to TRBJ2-7; TRBD1 might be the D (5 bases). The CDR3 spans 14 residues. Trimming pared 1 base from V and 2 bases from J, leaving 9 bases between. CDR1 is MDHEN, CDR2 SYDVKM, per germline. The CDR3 nucleotides are TGTGCCAGCAGTTTATTCGACAGAGCCTACGAGCAGTACTTC. Translated, it gives CASSLFDRAYEQYF.

The chain recombines TRBV7-9 with TRBJ2-1; D gene unclear. CDR3 length equals 15 residues. Deletions cut 2 bases from V and 0 bases from J, with 8 bases between. Germline assignment: CDR1 SEHNR and CDR2 FQNEAQ (reference sequence). The CDR3 sequence: CASSLKGGSYNEQFF. The CDR3 coding sequence is TGTGCCAGCAGCTTAAAGGGCGGCTCCTACAATGAGCAGTTCTTC.

V gene TRBV11-2 combines with J gene TRBJ1-1; the D is unclear. From germline, CDR1 is SGHAT and CDR2 FQNNGV. The CDR3 spans 13 residues. V was clipped by 1 base and J by 1 base, with 4 bases between them. The CDR3 DNA reads TGTGCCAGCAGCTTAGCCCCGAACACTGAAGCTTTCTTT. This sequence encodes CASSLAPNTEAFF.

This clone came up once. This chain connects TRBV5-6 to TRBJ2-7; 11 bases are a match to TRBD2. V lost 3 bases and J lost 6; bases outside the gene matches: 5. This CDR3 comprises 14 residues. CDR1 is SGHDT, CDR2 YYEEEE, per germline. For the CDR3, the DNA is TGTGCCAGCAGCTCGGGACTAGCGGTCTCCGAGCAGTACTTC. This sequence encodes CASSSGLAVSEQYF.

In its sample, this clone was seen once. This chain uses TRBV6-5 with TRBJ1-1; D is unclear. The CDR3 length is 11 residues. The germline V gene has CDR1 MNHEY and CDR2 SVGAGI. The V end lost 6 bases, the J end lost 10 bases, and 12 bases lay between the germline ends. CDR3 bases: TGTGCCAGCAGCACCGGGTCTGGAGCTTTCTTT. It translates to CASSTGSGAFF.

In its sample, this clone was seen a few times. Here the CDR3 DNA reads TGTGCCGGTATTACTTCGTCAATCTACACCTTC. Translation gives CAGITSSIYTF. The chain has TRBV30 and TRBJ1-2; D remains unclear. CDR1 and CDR2 (germline): GTSNPN, SVGIG (reference sequence). V lost 8 bases and J lost 10, with 17 bases in between. The CDR3 covers 11 residues.

CDR3 sequence: CASSIFGETQYF. The CDR3 coding sequence is TGTGCCAGTAGTATCTTTGGTGAGACCCAGTACTTC. The V call is TRBV19, the J call TRBJ2-5; no reliable D call. V shed 3 bases and J shed 5 bases, with 7 bases lying between them. This CDR3 region has 12 residues. Germline CDR1 LNHDA, CDR2 SQIVND (reference sequence).

This clone appeared once. The chain combines TRBV29-1 with TRBJ2-1; perhaps TRBD1 as D (5 bases). The length of the CDR3 is 14 residues. CDR1 is SQVTM and CDR2 is ANQGSEA in the germline V gene. V was shortened by 2 bases and J by 6 bases, with 14 bases between the two germline ends. As DNA, the CDR3 is TGCAGCGTTGAAAGTAGGGGCTGGGGCAATGAGCAGTTCTTC. Translation gives CSVESRGWGNEQFF.

This sequence joins TRBV30 and TRBJ2-1; D might be TRBD1 or TRBD2, each matching 6 bases. The CDR3 covers 16 residues. The V and J ends lost 0 bases and 9 bases respectively, with 21 bases between them. CDR1 is GTSNPN and CDR2 is SVGIG in the germline V gene (reference sequence). CDR3 sequence: CAWSVGGTSLGREQFF. Written as DNA, the CDR3 is TGTGCCTGGAGTGTAGGGGGGACCTCTCTGGGGCGTGAGCAGTTCTTC.